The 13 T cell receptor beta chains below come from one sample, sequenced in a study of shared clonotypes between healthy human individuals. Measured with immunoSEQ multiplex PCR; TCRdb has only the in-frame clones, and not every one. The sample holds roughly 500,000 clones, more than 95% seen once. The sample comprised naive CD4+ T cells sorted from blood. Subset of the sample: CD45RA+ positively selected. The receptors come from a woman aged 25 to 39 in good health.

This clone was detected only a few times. The CDR3 nucleotides are TGTGCCAGCACAATTACCTGGGGTAGCAATCAGCCCCAGCATTTT. Residues: CASTITWGSNQPQHF. This chain links TRBV19 with TRBJ1-5; D is undetermined. CDR1 and CDR2 (germline): LNHDA, SQIVND (reference sequence). The CDR3 has 15 residues. The V end was cut by 9 bases, the J end by 0 bases, with 15 bases between.

CDR3 bases: TGTGCCAGCAGCACCCGACAGGGGGCGAACACCGGGGAGCTGTTTTTT. Its protein product is CASSTRQGANTGELFF. The chain joins TRBV11-3 to TRBJ2-2; TRBD1 matches at 9 bases. This CDR3 region has 16 residues. Trimming cost V 5 bases and J 0 bases; bases outside gene matches: 4. CDR1 and CDR2 (germline): SGHNT, YENEEA.

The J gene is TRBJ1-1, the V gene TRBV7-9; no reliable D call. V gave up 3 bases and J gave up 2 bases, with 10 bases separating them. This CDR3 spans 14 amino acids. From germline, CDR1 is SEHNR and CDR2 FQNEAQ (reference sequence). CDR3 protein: CASSFGVSNTEAFF. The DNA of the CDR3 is TGTGCCAGCAGCTTTGGTGTATCCAACACTGAAGCTTTCTTT.

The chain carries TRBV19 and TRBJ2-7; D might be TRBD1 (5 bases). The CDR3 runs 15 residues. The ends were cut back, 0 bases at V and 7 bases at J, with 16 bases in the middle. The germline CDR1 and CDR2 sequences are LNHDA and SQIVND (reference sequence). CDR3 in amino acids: CASSIDGAGIWEQYF. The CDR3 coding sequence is TGTGCCAGTAGTATAGATGGGGCAGGGATCTGGGAGCAGTACTTC.

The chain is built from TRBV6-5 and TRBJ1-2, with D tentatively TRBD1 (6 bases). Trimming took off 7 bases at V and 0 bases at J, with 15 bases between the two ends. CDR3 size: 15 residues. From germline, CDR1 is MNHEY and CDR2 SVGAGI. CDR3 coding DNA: TGTGCCAGCATCCCCGACAGGAGGTCTAACTATGGCTACACCTTC. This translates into CASIPDRRSNYGYTF.

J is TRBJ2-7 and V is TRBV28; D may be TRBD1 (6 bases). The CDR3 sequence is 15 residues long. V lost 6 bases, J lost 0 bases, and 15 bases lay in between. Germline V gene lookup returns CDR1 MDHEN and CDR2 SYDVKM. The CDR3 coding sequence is TGTGCCAGCAGGACACCGGGACAAGCCTCCTACGAGCAGTACTTC. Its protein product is CASRTPGQASYEQYF.

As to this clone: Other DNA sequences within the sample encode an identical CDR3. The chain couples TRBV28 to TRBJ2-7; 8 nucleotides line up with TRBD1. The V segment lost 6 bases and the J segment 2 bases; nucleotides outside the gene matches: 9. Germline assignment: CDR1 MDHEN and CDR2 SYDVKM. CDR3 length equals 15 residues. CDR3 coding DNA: TGTGCCAGCAGAACGGGACAGGACACACCCTACGAGCAGTACTTC. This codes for CASRTGQDTPYEQYF.

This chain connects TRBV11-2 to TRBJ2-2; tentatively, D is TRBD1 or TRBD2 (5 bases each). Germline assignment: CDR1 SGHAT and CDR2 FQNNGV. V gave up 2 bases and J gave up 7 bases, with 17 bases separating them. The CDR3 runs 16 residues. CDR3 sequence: CASSLRQRGRNGELFF. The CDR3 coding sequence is TGTGCCAGCAGCTTAAGGCAGAGGGGCAGGAACGGGGAGCTGTTTTTT.

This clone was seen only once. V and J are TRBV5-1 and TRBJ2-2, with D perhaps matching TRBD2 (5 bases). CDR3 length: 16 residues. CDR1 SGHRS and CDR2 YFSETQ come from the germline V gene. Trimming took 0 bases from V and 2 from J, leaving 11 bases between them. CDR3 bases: TGCGCCAGCAGCTTGGCTCGGGGAAGCAACACCGGGGAGCTGTTTTTT. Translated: CASSLARGSNTGELFF.

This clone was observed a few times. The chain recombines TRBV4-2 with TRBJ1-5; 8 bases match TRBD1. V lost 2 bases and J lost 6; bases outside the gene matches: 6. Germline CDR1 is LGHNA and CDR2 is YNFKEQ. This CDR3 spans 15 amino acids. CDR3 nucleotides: TGTGCCAGCAGCCAAACCCCAGGGGGCGGTCAGCCCCAGCATTTT. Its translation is CASSQTPGGGQPQHF.

CDR3 region: CASSPVTAGPNEQFF. The DNA for the CDR3 is TGTGCCAGCAGTCCAGTTACCGCTGGCCCCAATGAGCAGTTCTTC. The chain joins TRBV2 to TRBJ2-1, with D hard to call. Germline CDR1 SNHLY, CDR2 FYNNEI. The CDR3 covers 15 residues. V gave up 5 bases and J gave up 6 bases, with 17 bases separating them.

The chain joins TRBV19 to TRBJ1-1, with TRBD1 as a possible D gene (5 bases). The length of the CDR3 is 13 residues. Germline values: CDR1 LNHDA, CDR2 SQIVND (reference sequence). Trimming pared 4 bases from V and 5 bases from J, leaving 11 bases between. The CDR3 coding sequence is TGTGCCAGTAGTACCGGACAACATACTGAAGCTTTCTTT. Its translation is CASSTGQHTEAFF.

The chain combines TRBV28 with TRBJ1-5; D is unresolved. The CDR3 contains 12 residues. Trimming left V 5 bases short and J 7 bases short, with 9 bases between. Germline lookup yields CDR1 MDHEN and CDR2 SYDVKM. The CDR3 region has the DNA TGTGCCAGCAGTGGCCCCGGGCAGCCCCAGCATTTT. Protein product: CASSGPGQPQHF.